The 26 T cell receptor beta chains reported below all come from one sample, sequenced in a study of cytomegalovirus exposure and HLA in healthy donors. The study ran its PCR with 60 Vbeta and 13 Jbeta primers. Clones were sequenced by immunoSEQ multiplex PCR, and TCRdb holds only the in-frame ones, with some missing. This repertoire shows approximately 150,000 clones, under 80% found once; its top ten account for about 2.5%. Sample: PBMCs. Receptors originate from a human donor in good health.

This clone is a singleton in its sample. The chain links TRBV6-6 to TRBJ2-1; D is unresolved. Trimming pared 5 bases from V and 7 bases from J, leaving 6 bases between. This CDR3 region has 11 residues. Germline lookup yields CDR1 MNHNY and CDR2 SVGAGI (reference sequence). CDR3 nucleotides: TGTGCCAGCAGTCGGGTTAATGAGCAGTTCTTC. Protein sequence: CASSRVNEQFF.

V is TRBV2 and J is TRBJ2-7; 9 bases fit TRBD1. The germline V gene encodes CDR1 SNHLY and CDR2 FYNNEI. V trimming: 3 bases; J trimming: 3 bases; junction bases outside the gene matches: 3. CDR3 size: 14 residues. The CDR3 DNA reads as TGTGCCAGCAGTGATAGGGACAGGGTCTACGAGCAGTACTTC. Translation gives CASSDRDRVYEQYF.

This clone was picked up a small number of times. This sequence joins TRBV6-1 and TRBJ1-3, with a possible D match to TRBD1 (6 bases). The germline V gene has CDR1 MNHNS and CDR2 SASEGT. Trimming removed 7 bases from V and 1 base from J, with 14 bases in between. There are 15 residues in the CDR3. CDR3 nucleotides: TGTGCCAGCAAACTGGATGGGACATCTGGAAACACCATATATTTT. It specifies CASKLDGTSGNTIYF.

This chain connects TRBV6-4 to TRBJ1-2; a possible D gene is TRBD1 (6 bases). The germline V and J ends were trimmed by 6 bases and 6 bases, with 17 bases remaining between them. This CDR3 contains 14 residues. Germline V gene data show CDR1 as MRHNA and CDR2 as SNTAGT. CDR3 bases: TGTGCCAGCAGAAAGGGGGTGGGCCTGGATGGCTACACCTTC. Amino acid sequence: CASRKGVGLDGYTF.

To note about this clone: Its ends do not fully match the called genes, so a read error is possible. This chain links TRBV9 with TRBJ2-1, with 7 bases that match TRBD1. CDR1 is SGDLS, CDR2 YYNGEE, per germline. The CDR3 covers 15 residues. The CDR3 spells CASSPPGTVYNGQFF. In DNA form, the CDR3 reads TGTGCCAGCAGCCCCCCCGGGACAGTCTACAATGGGCAGTTCTTC. Variable domain in full (rest from reference TRBV9 and TRBJ2-1): DSGVTQTPKHLITATGQRVTLRCSPRSGDLSVYWYQQSLDQGLQFLIQYYNGEERAKGNILERFSAQQFPDLHSELNLSSLELGDSALYFCASSPPGTVYNGQFFGPGTRLTVL.

This rearrangement joins TRBV27 to TRBJ2-5, with D unclear. This CDR3 contains 16 residues. V lost 3 bases and J lost 1, with 15 bases in between. Germline V CDR1 and CDR2: MNHEY, SMNVEV (reference sequence). CDR3 bases: TGTGCCAGCAGTTTTGCCCCCCCACCTATCCAAGAGACCCAGTACTTC. This encodes CASSFAPPPIQETQYF.

The gene calls are TRBV27 and TRBJ1-1; D unclear. Looked up from germline, CDR1 is MNHEY and CDR2 is SMNVEV (reference sequence). CDR3 length: 13 residues. The ends were cut back, 6 bases at V and 7 bases at J, with 15 bases in the middle. CDR3 in DNA: TGTGCCAGCAGGGAGGCGAGTAGGAGTGAAGCTTTCTTT. Translated, it gives CASREASRSEAFF.

This chain links TRBV9 with TRBJ2-3, with D possibly matching TRBD2 (6 bases). This CDR3 region has 16 residues. Germline V gene sequence: CDR1 SGDLS, CDR2 YYNGEE. The V gene lost 1 base and the J gene lost 2 bases, with 14 bases spanning the gap. DNA for the CDR3: TGTGCCAGCAGCGTACGGGGGACGGAAATCACAGATACGCAGTATTTT. This translates into CASSVRGTEITDTQYF. Supplemented by reference TRBV9 and TRBJ2-3, the full variable domain reads DSGVTQTPKHLITATGQRVTLRCSPRSGDLSVYWYQQSLDQGLQFLIQYYNGEERAKGNILERFSAQQFPDLHSELNLSSLELGDSALYFCASSVRGTEITDTQYFGPGTRLTVL.

The gene calls are TRBV7-6 and TRBJ1-3, with D tentatively TRBD1 (5 bases). The CDR3 has 17 residues. In germline, CDR1 is SGHVS, CDR2 FNYEAQ. V was shortened by 0 bases and J by 0 bases, with 12 bases between the two germline ends. CDR3 loop: CASSLAPQGSSGNTIYF. DNA of the CDR3: TGTGCCAGCAGCTTAGCTCCGCAGGGAAGCTCTGGAAACACCATATATTTT.

V usage is TRBV2 and J usage is TRBJ2-3, with 8 bases fitting TRBD2. Losses at the gene ends were 2 bases for V and 2 bases for J; bases not matched to a gene: 6. Per the germline V gene, CDR1 is SNHLY and CDR2 is FYNNEI. The CDR3 totals 16 residues. CDR3 nucleotides: TGTGCCAGCAGTGAATCGGGACTAGTATCCACAGATACGCAGTATTTT. It codes for CASSESGLVSTDTQYF. The full variable domain, completed using reference TRBV2 and TRBJ2-3, is EPEVTQTPSHQVTQMGQEVILRCVPISNHLYFYWYRQILGQKVEFLVSFYNNEISEKSEIFDDQFSVERPDGSNFTLKIRSTKLEDSAMYFCASSESGLVSTDTQYFGPGTRLTVL.

The chain recombines TRBV6-1 with TRBJ1-1, with a tentative D call TRBD1 (6 bases). The CDR3 has 14 residues. Deletions cut 10 bases from V and 0 bases from J, with 15 bases between. CDR1 MNHNS and CDR2 SASEGT come from the germline V gene. This CDR3 reads CATKRDTLNTEAFF. CDR3 nucleotide sequence: TGTGCCACCAAGCGGGACACATTGAACACTGAAGCTTTCTTT.

This clone was counted once. This chain links TRBV10-3 with TRBJ1-5, with D hard to call. Germline CDR1 is ENHRY and CDR2 is SYGVKD. V lost 4 bases and J lost 4, with 8 bases in between. CDR3 length: 13 residues. The CDR3 DNA sequence: TGTGCCATCAGTGCGGCAGGAAATCAGCCCCAGCATTTT. This codes for CAISAAGNQPQHF.

The chain carries TRBV29-1 and TRBJ1-2; weak D call: TRBD1 (5 bases). V dropped 3 bases and J dropped 7 bases, with 18 bases sitting between them. Germline V lookup: CDR1 SQVTM, CDR2 ANQGSEA. This CDR3 region has 14 residues. The CDR3 nucleotides are TGCAGCGTTGATGCCCTTGGGGGGGAGGGTGGCTACACCTTC. It specifies CSVDALGGEGGYTF.

The chain has TRBV7-6 and TRBJ2-3; perhaps TRBD2 as D (6 bases). V was trimmed by 4 bases and J by 7 bases, leaving 15 bases between them. CDR1 is SGHVS and CDR2 is FNYEAQ in the germline V gene. This CDR3 comprises 14 residues. The CDR3 DNA reads TGTGCCAGCAGCTCAGACCTCGGGGGAAATACGCAGTATTTT. Its translation is CASSSDLGGNTQYF.

The V and J genes are TRBV27 and TRBJ1-5, with a weak D call TRBD1 (5 bases). Germline V gives CDR1 MNHEY, CDR2 SMNVEV (reference sequence). V shed 9 bases and J shed 8 bases, with 32 bases lying between them. This CDR3 is 18 amino acids long. The CDR3 spells CARSSLRARHRPPEPQHF. CDR3 in DNA: TGTGCCAGGAGCAGTTTAAGGGCACGGCACAGGCCCCCGGAGCCCCAGCATTTT.

The rearrangement links TRBV5-8 to TRBJ1-1; D is possibly TRBD1 (5 bases). This CDR3 has 14 residues. V shed 0 bases and J shed 6 bases, with 12 bases lying between them. The germline CDR1 and CDR2 sequences are SGHTS and YDEGEE. The chain's CDR3 is CASSLAGWVAEAFF. CDR3 bases: TGTGCCAGCAGCTTGGCAGGGTGGGTGGCTGAAGCTTTCTTT. The complete variable domain, with remaining parts taken from reference TRBV5-8 and TRBJ1-1, reads EAGVTQSPTHLIKTRGQQATLRCSPISGHTSVYWYQQALGLGLQFLLWYDEGEERNRGNFPPRFSGRQFPNYSSELNVNALELEDSALYLCASSLAGWVAEAFFGQGTRLTVV.

The chain couples TRBV18 to TRBJ1-1; D is uncertain. The V end lost 6 bases, the J end lost 2 bases, and 7 bases lay between the germline ends. The CDR3 spans 12 residues. CDR1 and CDR2 (germline): KGHSH, LQKENI. Here the CDR3 reads CASSNGNTEAFF. CDR3 bases: TGTGCCAGCTCGAACGGTAACACTGAAGCTTTCTTT.

V gene TRBV2 combines with J gene TRBJ2-7; 11 bases align to TRBD2. Germline CDR1 reads SNHLY; CDR2 reads FYNNEI. CDR3 length: 14 amino acids. After removal of 6 bases from V and 2 bases from J, the junction contained 3 bases not matched to a gene. CDR3: CASSDSGGAYEQYF. CDR3 DNA: TGTGCCAGCAGCGATAGCGGGGGGGCCTACGAGCAGTACTTC.

The chain employs TRBV29-1 and TRBJ2-4, with D tentatively TRBD1 (5 bases). The CDR3 has 15 amino acids. V lost 6 bases and J 9 bases, leaving 24 bases between the germline ends. Per the germline V gene, CDR1 is SQVTM and CDR2 is ANQGSEA. The CDR3 region is CSVQATATLMTIQYF. The CDR3 DNA reads TGCAGCGTCCAAGCGACAGCCACCTTAATGACCATTCAGTACTTC.

About this clone itself: Other DNA sequences within the sample encode an identical CDR3. This chain connects TRBV7-9 to TRBJ1-1, with a possible D match to TRBD1 (5 bases). The length of the CDR3 is 13 residues. Germline V gene lookup returns CDR1 SEHNR and CDR2 FQNEAQ (reference sequence). The ends were cut back, 5 bases at V and 2 bases at J, with 9 bases in the middle. In DNA form, the CDR3 reads TGTGCCAGCAGCCCGGGGGGAAACACTGAAGCTTTCTTT. This codes for CASSPGGNTEAFF. The whole variable domain, filled in from reference TRBV7-9 and TRBJ1-1, reads DTGVSQNPRHKITKRGQNVTFRCDPISEHNRLYWYRQTLGQGPEFLTYFQNEAQLEKSRLLSDRFSAERPKGSFSTLEIQRTEQGDSAMYLCASSPGGNTEAFFGQGTRLTVV.

The rearrangement uses TRBV11-2 and TRBJ1-1; D gene ambiguous. With 4 bases removed from V and 3 bases from J, the gap between germline ends came to 3 bases. The CDR3 has 11 amino acids. CDR1 and CDR2 from the germline V gene are SGHAT and FQNNGV. The CDR3 nucleotides read TGTGCCAGCAGCTCGTACACTGAAGCTTTCTTT. It encodes CASSSYTEAFF.

The chain links TRBV6-4 to TRBJ2-3; D might be TRBD1 (8 bases). CDR1 and CDR2 (germline): MRHNA, SNTAGT. V dropped 3 bases and J dropped 3 bases, with 10 bases sitting between them. The CDR3 consists of 14 residues. CDR3 bases: TGTGCCAGCAGTGAACAGGGGGGGACAGATACGCAGTATTTT. Protein sequence: CASSEQGGTDTQYF.

The genes are TRBV19 and TRBJ1-2; TRBD1 might be the D (5 bases). Germline CDR1 reads LNHDA; CDR2 reads SQIVND (reference sequence). Trimming took off 6 bases at V and 5 bases at J, with 16 bases between the two ends. This CDR3 is built from 14 residues. CDR3 amino acids: CASRWNSGWYGYTF. CDR3 in DNA: TGTGCCAGTAGATGGAACTCAGGGTGGTATGGCTACACCTTC.

The chain couples TRBV11-1 to TRBJ1-1, with D maybe TRBD1 (6 bases). The germline V gene encodes CDR1 SGHAT and CDR2 FQDESV (reference sequence). The germline V and J ends were trimmed by 5 bases and 1 base, with 11 bases remaining between them. The CDR3 is 14 residues long. The CDR3 is CASSPDRTNTEAFF. As DNA, the CDR3 is TGTGCCAGCAGCCCCGACAGGACGAACACTGAAGCTTTCTTT.

The gene calls are TRBV30 and TRBJ2-5, with 9 bases that match TRBD2. The CDR3 runs to 15 residues. The ends lost 4 bases at V and 5 bases at J; junction bases unmatched: 11. Germline CDR1 reads GTSNPN; CDR2 reads SVGIG (reference sequence). In nucleotides, the CDR3 is TGTGCCTGGACCGCCCTAGCGGGGCCTGGGGAGACCCAGTACTTC. As protein: CAWTALAGPGETQYF.

The CDR3 nucleotides are TGTGCCAGCAGCCAGGCGGGGGGCTGGACCTACGAGCAGTACTTC. Protein product: CASSQAGGWTYEQYF. The chain couples TRBV7-6 to TRBJ2-7, with TRBD2 matching over 8 bases. With V trimmed by 5 bases and J by 2 bases, 8 bases remained unmatched. The V gene's germline CDR1 is SGHVS and CDR2 FNYEAQ. The CDR3 extends over 15 amino acids.